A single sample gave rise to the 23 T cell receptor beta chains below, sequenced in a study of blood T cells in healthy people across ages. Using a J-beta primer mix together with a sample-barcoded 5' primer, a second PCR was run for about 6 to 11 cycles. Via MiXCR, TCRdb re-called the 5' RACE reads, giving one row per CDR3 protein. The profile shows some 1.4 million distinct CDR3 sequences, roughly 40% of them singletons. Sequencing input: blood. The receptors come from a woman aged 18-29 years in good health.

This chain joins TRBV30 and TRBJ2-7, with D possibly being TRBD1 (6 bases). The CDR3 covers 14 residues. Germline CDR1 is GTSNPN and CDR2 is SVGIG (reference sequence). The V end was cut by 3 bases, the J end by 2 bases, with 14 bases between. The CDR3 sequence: CAWRMDSITYEQYF. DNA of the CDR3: TGTGCCTGGAGAATGGACAGTATCACCTACGAGCAGTACTTC.

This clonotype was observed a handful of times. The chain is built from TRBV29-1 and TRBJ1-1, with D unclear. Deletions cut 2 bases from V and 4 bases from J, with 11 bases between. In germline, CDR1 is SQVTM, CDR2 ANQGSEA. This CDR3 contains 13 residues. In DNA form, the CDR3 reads TGCAGCGTTGAATCGGAGATGGGCACTGAAGCTTTCTTT. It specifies CSVESEMGTEAFF.

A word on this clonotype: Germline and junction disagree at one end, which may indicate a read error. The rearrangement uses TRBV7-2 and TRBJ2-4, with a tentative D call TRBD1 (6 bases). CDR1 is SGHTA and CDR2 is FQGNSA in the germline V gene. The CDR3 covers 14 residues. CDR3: CANSLVQGSGIQYF. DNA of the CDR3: TGTGCCAACAGCTTAGTTCAGGGGTCGGGCATTCAGTACTTC.

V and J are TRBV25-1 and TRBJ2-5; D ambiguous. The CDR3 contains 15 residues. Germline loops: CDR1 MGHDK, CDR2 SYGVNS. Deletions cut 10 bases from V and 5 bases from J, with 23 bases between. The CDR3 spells CATRETERLGETQYF. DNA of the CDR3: TGTGCCACAAGGGAAACGGAGCGTTTAGGGGAGACCCAGTACTTC.

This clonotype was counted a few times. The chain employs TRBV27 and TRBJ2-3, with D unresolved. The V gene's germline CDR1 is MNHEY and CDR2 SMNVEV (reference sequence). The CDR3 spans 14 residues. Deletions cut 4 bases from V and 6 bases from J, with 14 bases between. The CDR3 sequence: CASSSLYDTDTQYF. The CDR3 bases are TGTGCCAGCAGTTCCCTCTACGACACGGATACGCAGTATTTT.

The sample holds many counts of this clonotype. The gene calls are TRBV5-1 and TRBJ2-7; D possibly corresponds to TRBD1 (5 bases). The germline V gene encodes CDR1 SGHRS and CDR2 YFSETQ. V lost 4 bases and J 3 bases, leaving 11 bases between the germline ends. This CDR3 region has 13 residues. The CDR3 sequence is CASSKGRDYEQYF. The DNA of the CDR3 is TGCGCCAGCAGCAAAGGCAGGGACTACGAGCAGTACTTC.

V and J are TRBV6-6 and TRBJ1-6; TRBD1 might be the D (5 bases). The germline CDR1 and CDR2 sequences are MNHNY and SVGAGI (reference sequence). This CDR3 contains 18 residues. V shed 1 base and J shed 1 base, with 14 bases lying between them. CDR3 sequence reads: CASSYLGQGDSYNSPLHF. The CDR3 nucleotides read TGTGCCAGCAGTTACTTGGGCCAGGGTGATTCCTATAATTCACCCCTCCACTTT.

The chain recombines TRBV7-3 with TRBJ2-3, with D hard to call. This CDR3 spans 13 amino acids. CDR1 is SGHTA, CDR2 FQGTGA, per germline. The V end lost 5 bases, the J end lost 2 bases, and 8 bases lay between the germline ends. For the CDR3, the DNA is TGTGCCAGCAGCGCCCTGTACACAGATACGCAGTATTTT. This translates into CASSALYTDTQYF.

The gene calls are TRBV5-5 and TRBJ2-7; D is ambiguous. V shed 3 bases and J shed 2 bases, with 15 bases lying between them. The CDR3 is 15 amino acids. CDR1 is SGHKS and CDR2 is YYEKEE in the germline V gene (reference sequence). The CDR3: CASSWTVVPPYEQYF. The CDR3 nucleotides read TGTGCCAGCAGCTGGACGGTAGTCCCACCCTACGAGCAGTACTTC. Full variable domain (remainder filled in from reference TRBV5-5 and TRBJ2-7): DAGVTQSPTHLIKTRGQQVTLRCSPISGHKSVSWYQQVLGQGPQFIFQYYEKEERGRGNFPDRFSARQFPNYSSELNVNALLLGDSALYLCASSWTVVPPYEQYFGPGTRLTVT.

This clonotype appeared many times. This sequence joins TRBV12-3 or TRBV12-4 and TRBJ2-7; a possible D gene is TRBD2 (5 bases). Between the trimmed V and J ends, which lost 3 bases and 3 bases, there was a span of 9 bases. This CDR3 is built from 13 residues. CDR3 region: CASSFDYLYEQYF. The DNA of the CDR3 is TGTGCCAGCAGTTTCGACTATCTCTACGAGCAGTACTTC.

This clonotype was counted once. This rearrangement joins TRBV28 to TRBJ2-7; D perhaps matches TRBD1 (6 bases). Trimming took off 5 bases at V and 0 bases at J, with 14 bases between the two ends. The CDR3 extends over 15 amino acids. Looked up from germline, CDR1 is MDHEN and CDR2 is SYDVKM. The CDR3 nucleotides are TGTGCCAGCAGTCCCCGGGACAAAGTCTCCTACGAGCAGTACTTC. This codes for CASSPRDKVSYEQYF. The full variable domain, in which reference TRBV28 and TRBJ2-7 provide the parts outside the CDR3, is DVKVTQSSRYLVKRTGEKVFLECVQDMDHENMFWYRQDPGLGLRLIYFSYDVKMKEKGDIPEGYSVSREKKERFSLILESASTNQTSMYLCASSPRDKVSYEQYFGPGTRLTVT.

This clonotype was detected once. The CDR3: CAISDSLSGANVLTF. The DNA of the CDR3 is TGTGCCATCAGTGACAGTCTTTCTGGGGCCAACGTCCTGACTTTC. This chain uses TRBV10-3 with TRBJ2-6; D gene ambiguous. There are 15 residues in the CDR3. Between the trimmed V and J ends, which lost 3 bases and 1 base, there was a span of 7 bases. Germline CDR1 reads ENHRY; CDR2 reads SYGVKD.

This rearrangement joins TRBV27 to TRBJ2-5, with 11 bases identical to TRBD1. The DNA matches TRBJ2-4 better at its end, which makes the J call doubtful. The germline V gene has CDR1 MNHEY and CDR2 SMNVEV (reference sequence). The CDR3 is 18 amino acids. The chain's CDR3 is CASSSYENQDRGQNIQYF. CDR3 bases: TGTGCCAGCAGTTCCTATGAAAACCAGGACAGGGGGCAAAACATTCAGTACTTC.

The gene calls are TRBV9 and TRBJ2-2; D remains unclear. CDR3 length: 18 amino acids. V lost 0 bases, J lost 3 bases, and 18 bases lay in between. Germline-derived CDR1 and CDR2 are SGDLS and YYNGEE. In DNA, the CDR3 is TGTGCCAGCAGCGTAGTCGCTCTTCTCGGCACGGACACCGGGGAGCTGTTTTTT. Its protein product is CASSVVALLGTDTGELFF.

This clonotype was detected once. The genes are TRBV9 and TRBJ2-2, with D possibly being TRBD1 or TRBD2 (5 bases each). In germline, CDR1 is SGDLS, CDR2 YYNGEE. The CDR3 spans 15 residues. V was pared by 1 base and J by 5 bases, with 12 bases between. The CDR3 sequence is CASSVRGAGTGELFF. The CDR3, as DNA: TGTGCCAGCAGCGTAAGAGGGGCCGGGACCGGGGAGCTGTTTTTT.

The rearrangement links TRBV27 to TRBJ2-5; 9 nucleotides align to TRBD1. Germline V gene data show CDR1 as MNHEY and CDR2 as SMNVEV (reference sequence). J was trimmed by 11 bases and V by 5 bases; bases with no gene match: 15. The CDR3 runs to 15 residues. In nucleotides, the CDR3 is TGTGCCAGCAGTCTAACAGGGGGCACGTTCAATGAGCAGTACTTC. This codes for CASSLTGGTFNEQYF.

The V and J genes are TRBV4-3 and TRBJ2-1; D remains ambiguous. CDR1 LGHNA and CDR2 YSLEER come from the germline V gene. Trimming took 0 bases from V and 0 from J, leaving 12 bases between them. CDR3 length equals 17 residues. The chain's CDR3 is CASSQELGCSSYNEQFF. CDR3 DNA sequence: TGCGCCAGCAGCCAAGAGCTGGGCTGTAGCTCCTACAATGAGCAGTTCTTC.

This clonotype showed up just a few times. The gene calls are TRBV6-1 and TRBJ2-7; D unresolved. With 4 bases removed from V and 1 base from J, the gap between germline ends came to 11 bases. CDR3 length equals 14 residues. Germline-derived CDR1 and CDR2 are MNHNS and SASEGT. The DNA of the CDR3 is TGTGCCAGCAGTGTGTTGGGCAAATCCTACGAGCAGTACTTC. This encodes CASSVLGKSYEQYF.

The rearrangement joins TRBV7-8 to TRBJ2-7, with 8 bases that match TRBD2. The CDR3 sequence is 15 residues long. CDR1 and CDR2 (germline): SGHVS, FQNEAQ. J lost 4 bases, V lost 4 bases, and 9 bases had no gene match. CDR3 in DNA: TGTGCCAGCAGCTGGGGGGCCTCGGGAGGGTACGAGCAGTACTTC. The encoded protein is CASSWGASGGYEQYF.

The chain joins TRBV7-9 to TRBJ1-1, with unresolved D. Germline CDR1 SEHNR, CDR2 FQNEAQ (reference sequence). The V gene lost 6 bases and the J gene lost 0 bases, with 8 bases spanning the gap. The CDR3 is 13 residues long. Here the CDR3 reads CASRTTVNTEAFF. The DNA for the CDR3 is TGTGCCAGCAGGACAACAGTGAACACTGAAGCTTTCTTT.

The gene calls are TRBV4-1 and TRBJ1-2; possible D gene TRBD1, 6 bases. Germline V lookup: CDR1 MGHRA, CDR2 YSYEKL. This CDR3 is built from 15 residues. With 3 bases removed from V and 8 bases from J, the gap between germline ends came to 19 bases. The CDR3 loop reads CASSHKPTGPWGYTF. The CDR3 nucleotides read TGCGCCAGCAGCCATAAACCTACAGGGCCCTGGGGCTACACCTTC.

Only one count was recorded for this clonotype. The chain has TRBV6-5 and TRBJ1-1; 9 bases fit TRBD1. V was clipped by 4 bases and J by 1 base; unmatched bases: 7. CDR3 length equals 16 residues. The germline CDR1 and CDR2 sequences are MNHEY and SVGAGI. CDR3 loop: CASSWGQGHGNTEAFF. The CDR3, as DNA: TGTGCCAGCAGTTGGGGACAGGGCCATGGGAACACTGAAGCTTTCTTT.

In DNA, the CDR3 is TGTGCCAGCAGTAACGTACAGGGTGGGAATGAAAAACTGTTTTTT. It specifies CASSNVQGGNEKLFF. The rearrangement links TRBV6-6 to TRBJ1-4, with a tentative D call TRBD1 (6 bases). CDR1 and CDR2 (germline): MNHNY, SVGAGI (reference sequence). There are 15 residues in the CDR3. Trimming removed 5 bases from V and 5 bases from J, with 15 bases in between.